The next 12 T cell receptor beta chains were all read from a single sample in a study of PD-1 blockade in classical Hodgkin lymphoma. All patients relapsed after autologous stem cell transplantation, and brentuximab vedotin exposure varied. Profiling relied on immunoSEQ multiplex PCR, and the TCRdb table lists in-frame clones only, not all of them. The data show about 85,000 clones, approximately 91% seen once. Sequencing used peripheral blood mononuclear cells (PBMCs), obtained before the second cycle of nivolumab. All receptors derive from a human donor with classical Hodgkin lymphoma.

The chain joins TRBV23-1 to TRBJ2-2; D call uncertain. TRBV23-1 is annotated as an ORF whose role is uncertain. V dropped 0 bases and J dropped 2 bases, with 19 bases sitting between them. The length of the CDR3 is 19 residues. CDR3 residues: CASSQSFFSRGDNTGELFF. The CDR3 DNA reads TGCGCCAGCAGTCAATCCTTCTTTTCGCGAGGAGATAACACCGGGGAGCTGTTTTTT.

The chain links TRBV12-5 to TRBJ2-7, with 8 nucleotides matching TRBD2. Germline lookup yields CDR1 LGHNT and CDR2 FRNRAP. V trimming: 0 bases; J trimming: 3 bases; junction bases outside the gene matches: 7. The CDR3 sequence is 16 residues long. The CDR3 nucleotides read TGTGCTAGTGGTTTGGTAGGGAGCGGGAGAGACTACGAGCAGTACTTC. Translated, it gives CASGLVGSGRDYEQYF. Complete variable domain (other parts from reference TRBV12-5 and TRBJ2-7): DARVTQTPRHKVTEMGQEVTMRCQPILGHNTVFWYRQTMMQGLELLAYFRNRAPLDDSGMPKDRFSAEMPDATLATLKIQPSEPRDSAVYFCASGLVGSGRDYEQYFGPGTRLTVT.

The chain combines TRBV6-6 with TRBJ2-1, with TRBD1 matching over 8 bases. Trimming at V came to 2 bases and at J to 8 bases, leaving 5 bases not matched to a gene. The CDR3 runs to 14 residues. Germline CDR1 and CDR2: MNHNY and SVGAGI (reference sequence). CDR3 nucleotide sequence: TGTGCCAGCAGTTACAGGACAGGGTGGGATGAGCAGTTCTTC. Its protein product is CASSYRTGWDEQFF.

The chain carries TRBV20-1 and TRBJ1-5; D is unclear. The CDR3 consists of 11 residues. V was pared by 1 base and J by 11 bases, with 9 bases between. Per the germline V gene, CDR1 is DFQATT and CDR2 is SNEGSKA (reference sequence). CDR3 protein: CSARAGVAQHF. The CDR3 DNA reads TGCAGTGCTAGAGCGGGAGTGGCCCAGCATTTT.

The CDR3 sequence is CASSFTTGGLNEQYF. CDR3 bases: TGTGCCAGCAGCTTTACCACAGGGGGCCTCAACGAGCAGTACTTC. The chain combines TRBV11-3 with TRBJ2-7; 9 bases match TRBD1. This CDR3 has 15 residues. The trim removed 3 bases at V and 5 bases at J, leaving 8 bases unmatched. Per germline, CDR1 SGHNT and CDR2 YENEEA.

The V gene is TRBV28, the J gene TRBJ1-2, with D perhaps TRBD1 (6 bases). This CDR3 region has 14 residues. The V gene lost 4 bases and the J gene lost 4 bases, with 13 bases spanning the gap. The germline V gene has CDR1 MDHEN and CDR2 SYDVKM. The CDR3 spells CASSYWGGAYGYTF. The CDR3 DNA sequence: TGTGCCAGCAGTTATTGGGGGGGCGCCTATGGCTACACCTTC.

This rearrangement joins TRBV7-9 to TRBJ2-7, with TRBD2 identical over 8 bases. V lost 6 bases and J lost 3; bases outside the gene matches: 7. The CDR3 sequence is 14 residues long. Germline loops: CDR1 SEHNR, CDR2 FQNEAQ (reference sequence). DNA for the CDR3: TGTGCCAGCAGAAAGAGCGGGACTAGCTACGAGCAGTACTTC. Amino acids: CASRKSGTSYEQYF.

The chain links TRBV12-5 to TRBJ1-1, with TRBD1 identical over 9 bases. V lost 4 bases and J lost 12; bases outside the gene matches: 9. The CDR3 has 13 amino acids. CDR1 is LGHNT, CDR2 FRNRAP, per germline. The CDR3 here is CASGYKPGQGPFF. The CDR3 DNA is TGTGCTAGTGGTTACAAACCGGGACAGGGTCCTTTCTTT.

The chain has TRBV29-1 and TRBJ2-7; no clear D. The CDR3 sequence is 14 residues long. Germline CDR1 reads SQVTM; CDR2 reads ANQGSEA. V was shortened by 4 bases and J by 2 bases, with 15 bases between the two germline ends. This CDR3 is CSVAPLYNPYEQYF. Written as DNA, the CDR3 is TGCAGCGTTGCCCCTCTATATAACCCCTACGAGCAGTACTTC.

The chain joins TRBV7-8 to TRBJ1-1, with TRBD1 identical over 8 bases. V lost 4 bases, J lost 1 base, and 5 bases stayed unmatched. Per the germline V gene, CDR1 is SGHVS and CDR2 is FQNEAQ. This CDR3 is built from 15 residues. For the CDR3, the DNA is TGTGCCAGCAGCTCCTGGACAGGGAAGAACACTGAAGCTTTCTTT. This sequence encodes CASSSWTGKNTEAFF.

The chain links TRBV7-8 to TRBJ2-1; the D call may be TRBD1 or TRBD2 (5 bases each). Trimming pared 5 bases from V and 7 bases from J, leaving 18 bases between. CDR1 SGHVS and CDR2 FQNEAQ come from the germline V gene. This CDR3 has 15 amino acids. The CDR3 loop is CASSIRPGRINEQFF. CDR3 in DNA: TGTGCCAGCAGCATCCGACCGGGACGGATAAATGAGCAGTTCTTC.

The chain recombines TRBV10-2 with TRBJ2-3; D is ambiguous. The V end was cut by 7 bases, the J end by 4 bases, with 18 bases between. The CDR3 runs 15 residues. Germline V gives CDR1 WSHSY, CDR2 SAAADI. CDR3 residues: CASMLTRLAADTQYF. Written as DNA, the CDR3 is TGCGCCAGCATGCTTACCCGACTGGCGGCAGATACGCAGTATTTT.